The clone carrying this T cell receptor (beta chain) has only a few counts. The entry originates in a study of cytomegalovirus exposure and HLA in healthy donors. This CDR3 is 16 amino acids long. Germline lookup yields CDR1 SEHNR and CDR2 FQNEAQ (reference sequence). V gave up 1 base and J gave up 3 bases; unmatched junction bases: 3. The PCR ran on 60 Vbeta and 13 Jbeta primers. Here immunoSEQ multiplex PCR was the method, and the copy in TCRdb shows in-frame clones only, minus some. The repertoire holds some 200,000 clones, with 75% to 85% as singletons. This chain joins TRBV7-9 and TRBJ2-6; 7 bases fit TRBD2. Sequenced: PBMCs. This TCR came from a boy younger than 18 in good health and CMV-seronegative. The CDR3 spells CASSLGGSFGANVLTF. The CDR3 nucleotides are TGTGCCAGCAGCTTAGGCGGGAGCTTTGGGGCCAACGTCCTGACTTTC.